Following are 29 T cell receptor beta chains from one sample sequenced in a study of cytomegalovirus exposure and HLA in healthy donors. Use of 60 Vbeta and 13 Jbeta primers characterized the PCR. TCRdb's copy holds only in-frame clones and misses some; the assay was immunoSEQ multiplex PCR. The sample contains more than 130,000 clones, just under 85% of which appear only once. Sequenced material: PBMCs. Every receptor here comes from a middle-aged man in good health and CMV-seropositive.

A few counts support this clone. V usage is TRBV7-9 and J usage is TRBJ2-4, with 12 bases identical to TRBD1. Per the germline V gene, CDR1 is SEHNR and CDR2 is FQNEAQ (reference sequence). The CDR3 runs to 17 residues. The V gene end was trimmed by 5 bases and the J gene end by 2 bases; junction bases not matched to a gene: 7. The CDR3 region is CASSDPGQGASKNIQYF. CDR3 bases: TGTGCCAGCAGCGATCCGGGACAGGGGGCGTCCAAAAACATTCAGTACTTC.

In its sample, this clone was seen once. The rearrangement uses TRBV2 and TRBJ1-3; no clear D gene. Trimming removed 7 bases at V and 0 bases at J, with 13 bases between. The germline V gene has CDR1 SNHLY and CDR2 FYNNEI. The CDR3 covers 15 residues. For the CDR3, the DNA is TGTGCCAGCACCGAAGGAGTCAACTCTGGAAACACCATATATTTT. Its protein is CASTEGVNSGNTIYF.

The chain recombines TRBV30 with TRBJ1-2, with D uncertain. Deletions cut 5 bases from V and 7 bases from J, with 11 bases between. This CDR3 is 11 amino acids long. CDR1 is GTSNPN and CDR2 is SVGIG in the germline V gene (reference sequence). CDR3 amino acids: CAWQGRVGYTF. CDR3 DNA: TGTGCCTGGCAAGGGAGGGTTGGCTACACCTTC.

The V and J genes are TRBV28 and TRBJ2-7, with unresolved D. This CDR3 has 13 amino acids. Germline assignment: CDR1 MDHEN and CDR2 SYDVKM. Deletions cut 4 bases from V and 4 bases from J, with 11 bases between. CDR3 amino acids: CASSSADSYEQYF. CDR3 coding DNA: TGTGCCAGCAGTTCGGCTGACTCTTACGAGCAGTACTTC.

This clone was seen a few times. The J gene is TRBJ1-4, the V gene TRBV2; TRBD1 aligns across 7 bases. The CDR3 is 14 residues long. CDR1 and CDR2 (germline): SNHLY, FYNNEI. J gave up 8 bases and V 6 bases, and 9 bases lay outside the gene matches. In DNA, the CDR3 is TGTGCCAGCAGGGAGACAGGGCGCGAGGAAAAACTGTTTTTT. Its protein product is CASRETGREEKLFF. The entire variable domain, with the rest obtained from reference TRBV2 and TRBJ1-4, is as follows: EPEVTQTPSHQVTQMGQEVILRCVPISNHLYFYWYRQILGQKVEFLVSFYNNEISEKSEIFDDQFSVERPDGSNFTLKIRSTKLEDSAMYFCASRETGREEKLFFGSGTQLSVL.

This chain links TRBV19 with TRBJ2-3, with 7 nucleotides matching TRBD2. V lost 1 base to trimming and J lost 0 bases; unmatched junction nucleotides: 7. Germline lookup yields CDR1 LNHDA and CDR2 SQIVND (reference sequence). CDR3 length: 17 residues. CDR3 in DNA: TGTGCCAGTAGTATAGTGACTAGCCGTCCTAGCACAGATACGCAGTATTTT. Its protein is CASSIVTSRPSTDTQYF. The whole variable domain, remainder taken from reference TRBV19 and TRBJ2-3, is DGGITQSPKYLFRKEGQNVTLSCEQNLNHDAMYWYRQDPGQGLRLIYYSQIVNDFQKGDIAEGYSVSREKKESFPLTVTSAQKNPTAFYLCASSIVTSRPSTDTQYFGPGTRLTVL.

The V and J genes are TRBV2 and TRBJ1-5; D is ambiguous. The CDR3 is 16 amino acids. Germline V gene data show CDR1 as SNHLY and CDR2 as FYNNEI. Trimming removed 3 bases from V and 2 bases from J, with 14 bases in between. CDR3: CASSEKAARGNQPQHF. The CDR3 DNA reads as TGTGCCAGCAGTGAGAAGGCGGCGCGGGGCAATCAGCCCCAGCATTTT. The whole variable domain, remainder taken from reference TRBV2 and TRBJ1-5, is EPEVTQTPSHQVTQMGQEVILRCVPISNHLYFYWYRQILGQKVEFLVSFYNNEISEKSEIFDDQFSVERPDGSNFTLKIRSTKLEDSAMYFCASSEKAARGNQPQHFGDGTRLSIL.

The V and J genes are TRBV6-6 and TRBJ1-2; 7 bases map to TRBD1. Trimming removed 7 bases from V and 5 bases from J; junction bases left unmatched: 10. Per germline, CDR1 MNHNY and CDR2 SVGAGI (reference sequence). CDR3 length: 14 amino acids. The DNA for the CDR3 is TGTGCCAGCAACTTACAGGCCAGGGGGTATGGCTACACCTTC. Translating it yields CASNLQARGYGYTF.

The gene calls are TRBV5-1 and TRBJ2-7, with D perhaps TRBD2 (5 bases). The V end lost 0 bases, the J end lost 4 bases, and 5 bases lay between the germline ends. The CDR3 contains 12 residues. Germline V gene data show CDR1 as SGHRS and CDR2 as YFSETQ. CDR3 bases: TGCGCCAGCAGCTTGGGAGGGTACGAGCAGTACTTC. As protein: CASSLGGYEQYF.

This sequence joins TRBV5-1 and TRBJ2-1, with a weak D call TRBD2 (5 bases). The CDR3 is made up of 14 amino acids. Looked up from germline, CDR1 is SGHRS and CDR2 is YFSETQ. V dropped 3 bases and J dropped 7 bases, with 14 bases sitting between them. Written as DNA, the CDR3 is TGCGCCAGCAGCTCCGGACTGATCGGAAATGAGCAGTTCTTC. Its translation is CASSSGLIGNEQFF.

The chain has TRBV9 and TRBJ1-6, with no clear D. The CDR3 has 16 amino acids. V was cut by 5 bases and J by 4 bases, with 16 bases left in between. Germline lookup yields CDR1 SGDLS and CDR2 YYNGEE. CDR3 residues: CASSKLGNLYNSPLHF. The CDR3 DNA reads TGTGCCAGCAGTAAGCTGGGCAACCTTTATAATTCACCCCTCCACTTT. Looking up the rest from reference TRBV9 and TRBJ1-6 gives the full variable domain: DSGVTQTPKHLITATGQRVTLRCSPRSGDLSVYWYQQSLDQGLQFLIQYYNGEERAKGNILERFSAQQFPDLHSELNLSSLELGDSALYFCASSKLGNLYNSPLHFGNGTRLTVT.

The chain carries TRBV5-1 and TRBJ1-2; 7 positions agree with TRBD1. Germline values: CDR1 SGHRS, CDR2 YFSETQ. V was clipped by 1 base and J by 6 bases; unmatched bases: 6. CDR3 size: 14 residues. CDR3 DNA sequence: TGCGCCAGCAGCTTGTTCGGGCAGGGGGATGGCTACACCTTC. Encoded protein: CASSLFGQGDGYTF.

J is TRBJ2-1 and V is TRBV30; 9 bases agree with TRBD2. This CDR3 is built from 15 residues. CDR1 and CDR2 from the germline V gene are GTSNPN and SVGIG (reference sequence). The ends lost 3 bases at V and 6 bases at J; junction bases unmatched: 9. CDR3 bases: TGTGCCTGGAGCCGGAGCGGGAGGTTCGGCAATGAGCAGTTCTTC. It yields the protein CAWSRSGRFGNEQFF.

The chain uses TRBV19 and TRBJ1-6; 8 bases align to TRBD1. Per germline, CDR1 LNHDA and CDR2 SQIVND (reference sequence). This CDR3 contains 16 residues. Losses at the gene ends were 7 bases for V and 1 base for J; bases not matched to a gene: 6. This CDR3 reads CASIDTGGSYNSPLHF. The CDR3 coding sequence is TGTGCCAGTATCGATACAGGGGGGTCCTATAATTCACCCCTCCACTTT.

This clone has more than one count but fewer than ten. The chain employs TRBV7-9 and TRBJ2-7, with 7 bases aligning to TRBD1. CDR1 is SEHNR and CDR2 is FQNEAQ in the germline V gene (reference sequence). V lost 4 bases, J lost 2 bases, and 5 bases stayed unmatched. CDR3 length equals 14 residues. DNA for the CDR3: TGTGCCAGCAGCTCGACAGGGCGGACCTACGAGCAGTACTTC. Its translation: CASSSTGRTYEQYF. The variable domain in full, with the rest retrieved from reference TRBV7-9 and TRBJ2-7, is DTGVSQNPRHKITKRGQNVTFRCDPISEHNRLYWYRQTLGQGPEFLTYFQNEAQLEKSRLLSDRFSAERPKGSFSTLEIQRTEQGDSAMYLCASSSTGRTYEQYFGPGTRLTVT.

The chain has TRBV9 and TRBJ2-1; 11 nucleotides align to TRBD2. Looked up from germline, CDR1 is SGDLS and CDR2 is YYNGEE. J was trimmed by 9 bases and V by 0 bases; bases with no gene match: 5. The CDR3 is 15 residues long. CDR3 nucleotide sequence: TGTGCCAGCAGCGTAGTGTCTAGCGGGAGGTCTGAGCAGTTCTTC. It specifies CASSVVSSGRSEQFF.

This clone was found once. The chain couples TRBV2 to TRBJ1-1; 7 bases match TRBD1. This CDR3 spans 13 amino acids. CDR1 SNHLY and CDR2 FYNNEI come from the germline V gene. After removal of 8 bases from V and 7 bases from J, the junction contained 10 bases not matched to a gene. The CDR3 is CASLLADRLEAFF. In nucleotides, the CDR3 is TGTGCCAGCCTCCTTGCGGACAGGCTTGAAGCTTTCTTT.

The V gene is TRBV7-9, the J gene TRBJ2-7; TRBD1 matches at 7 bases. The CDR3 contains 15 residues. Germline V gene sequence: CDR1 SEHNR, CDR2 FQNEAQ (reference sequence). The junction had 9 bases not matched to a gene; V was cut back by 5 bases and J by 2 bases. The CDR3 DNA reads TGTGCCAGCAGCCCCCACCGACAGGGCACCTACGAGCAGTACTTC. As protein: CASSPHRQGTYEQYF.

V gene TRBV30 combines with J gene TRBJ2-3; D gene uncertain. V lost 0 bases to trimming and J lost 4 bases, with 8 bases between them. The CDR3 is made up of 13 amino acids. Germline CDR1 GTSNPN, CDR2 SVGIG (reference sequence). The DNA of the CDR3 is TGTGCCTGGAGTGTAGTCTCGGCAGATACGCAGTATTTT. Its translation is CAWSVVSADTQYF.

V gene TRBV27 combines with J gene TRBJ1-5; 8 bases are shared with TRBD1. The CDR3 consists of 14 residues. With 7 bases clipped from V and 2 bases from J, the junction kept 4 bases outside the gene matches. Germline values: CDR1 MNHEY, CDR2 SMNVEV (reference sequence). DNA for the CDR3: TGTGCCAGCACCACGACAGGGGGCAATCAGCCCCAGCATTTT. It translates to CASTTTGGNQPQHF.

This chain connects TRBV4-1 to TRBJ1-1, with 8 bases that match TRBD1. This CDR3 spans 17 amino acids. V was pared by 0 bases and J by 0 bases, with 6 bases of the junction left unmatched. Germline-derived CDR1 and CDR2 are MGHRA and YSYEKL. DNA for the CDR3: TGCGCCAGCAGCCAAGATGGGCAGGGGGCCATGAACACTGAAGCTTTCTTT. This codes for CASSQDGQGAMNTEAFF.

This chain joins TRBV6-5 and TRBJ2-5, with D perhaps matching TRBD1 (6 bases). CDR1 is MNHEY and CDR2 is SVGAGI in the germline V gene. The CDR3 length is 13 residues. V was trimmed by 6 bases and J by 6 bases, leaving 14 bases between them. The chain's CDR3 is CASSFQGLKTQYF. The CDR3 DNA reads TGTGCCAGCAGCTTTCAGGGGTTAAAGACCCAGTACTTC.

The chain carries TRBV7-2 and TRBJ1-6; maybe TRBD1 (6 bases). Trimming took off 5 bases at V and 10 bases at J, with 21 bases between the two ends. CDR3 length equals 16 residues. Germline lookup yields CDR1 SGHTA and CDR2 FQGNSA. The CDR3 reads CASSPRAFTGRSPLHF. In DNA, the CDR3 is TGTGCCAGCAGCCCGCGGGCATTTACAGGGCGGTCACCCCTCCACTTT. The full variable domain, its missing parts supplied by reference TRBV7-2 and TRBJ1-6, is GAGVSQSPSNKVTEKGKDVELRCDPISGHTALYWYRQSLGQGLEFLIYFQGNSAPDKSGLPSDRFSAERTGGSVSTLTIQRTQQEDSAVYLCASSPRAFTGRSPLHFGNGTRLTVT.

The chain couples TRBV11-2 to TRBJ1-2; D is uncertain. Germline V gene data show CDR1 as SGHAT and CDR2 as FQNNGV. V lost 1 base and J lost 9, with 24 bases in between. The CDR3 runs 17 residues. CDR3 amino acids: CASSLVVLPDRGGSYTF. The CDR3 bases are TGTGCCAGCAGCTTAGTAGTCCTCCCGGACCGGGGAGGTAGCTACACCTTC.

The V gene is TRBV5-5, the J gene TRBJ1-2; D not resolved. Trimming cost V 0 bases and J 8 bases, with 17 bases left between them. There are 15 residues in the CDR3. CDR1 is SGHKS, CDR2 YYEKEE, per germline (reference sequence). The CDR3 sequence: CASSLVGREGEGYTF. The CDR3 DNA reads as TGTGCCAGCAGCTTGGTAGGGAGGGAGGGAGAAGGCTACACCTTC.

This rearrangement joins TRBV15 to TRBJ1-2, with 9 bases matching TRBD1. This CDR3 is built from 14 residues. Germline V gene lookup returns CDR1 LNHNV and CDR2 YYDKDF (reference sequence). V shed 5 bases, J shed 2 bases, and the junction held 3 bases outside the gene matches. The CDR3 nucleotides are TGTGCCACCAGCCCGGGACAGGGAAACTATGGCTACACCTTC. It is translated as CATSPGQGNYGYTF.

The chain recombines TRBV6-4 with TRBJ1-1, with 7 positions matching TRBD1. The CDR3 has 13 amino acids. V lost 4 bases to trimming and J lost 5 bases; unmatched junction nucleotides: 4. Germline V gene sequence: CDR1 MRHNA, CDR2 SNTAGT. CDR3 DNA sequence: TGTGCCAGCAGTGCACAGGGGCATACTGAAGCTTTCTTT. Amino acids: CASSAQGHTEAFF.

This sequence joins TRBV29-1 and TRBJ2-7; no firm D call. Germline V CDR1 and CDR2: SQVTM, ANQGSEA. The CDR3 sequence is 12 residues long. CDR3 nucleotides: TGCAGTATTGGGCCGAACCCCTACGAGCAGTACTTC. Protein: CSIGPNPYEQYF.

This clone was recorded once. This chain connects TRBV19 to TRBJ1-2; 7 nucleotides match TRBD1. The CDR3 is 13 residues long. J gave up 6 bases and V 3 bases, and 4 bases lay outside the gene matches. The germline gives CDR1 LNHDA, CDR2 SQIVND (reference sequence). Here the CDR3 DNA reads TGTGCCAGTAGTATTAGAGGGGGCCATGGCTACACCTTC. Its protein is CASSIRGGHGYTF.